Each of the 21 T cell receptor beta chains below was sequenced from the same sample in a study of T cell responses to AZD1222 COVID-19 vaccine. The protocol was immunoSEQ multiplex PCR, while the TCRdb copy is restricted to in-frame clones and leaves out a portion. This sample has approximately 79,000 clones, with 83% found just once. Specimen: peripheral blood, collected 28 days after the second AZD1222 dose. The receptors were sampled from an adult who received the AZD1222 COVID-19 vaccine.

The rearrangement uses TRBV19 and TRBJ2-1; 7 nucleotides agree with TRBD1. This CDR3 has 11 amino acids. CDR1 is LNHDA and CDR2 is SQIVND in the germline V gene (reference sequence). V shed 2 bases and J 14 bases; nucleotides not matched to a gene: 3. The CDR3 protein is CASSITGVKFF. CDR3 nucleotides: TGTGCCAGTAGTATAACAGGGGTTAAGTTCTTC. The whole variable domain, filled in from reference TRBV19 and TRBJ2-1, reads DGGITQSPKYLFRKEGQNVTLSCEQNLNHDAMYWYRQDPGQGLRLIYYSQIVNDFQKGDIAEGYSVSREKKESFPLTVTSAQKNPTAFYLCASSITGVKFFGPGTRLTVL.

The V gene is TRBV7-2, the J gene TRBJ2-2; 10 positions match TRBD1. The CDR3 loop spans 15 amino acids. With 4 bases clipped from V and 7 bases from J, the junction kept 6 bases outside the gene matches. Germline lookup yields CDR1 SGHTA and CDR2 FQGNSA. The DNA of the CDR3 is TGTGCCAGCAGCTCCGGGACAGGGGAGGGCGGGGAGCTGTTTTTT. Encoded protein: CASSSGTGEGGELFF.

This sequence joins TRBV5-1 and TRBJ2-3; D unresolved. The CDR3 is made up of 13 amino acids. V was pared by 8 bases and J by 0 bases, with 10 bases between. Looked up from germline, CDR1 is SGHRS and CDR2 is YFSETQ. The CDR3 is CARSRRSTDTQYF. CDR3 coding DNA: TGCGCCAGGTCGCGCAGGAGCACAGATACGCAGTATTTT.

CDR3 loop: CASSQQTGNTEAFF. The CDR3 nucleotides read TGTGCCAGCAGCCAACAGACAGGGAACACTGAAGCTTTCTTT. The J gene is TRBJ1-1, the V gene TRBV3-1 (or the pseudogene TRBV3-2); maybe TRBD1 (6 bases). The CDR3 is 14 amino acids. The germline V and J ends were trimmed by 2 bases and 1 base, with 8 bases remaining between them. Germline assignment: CDR1 LGHDT and CDR2 YNNKEL (reference sequence).

CDR3 bases: TGTGCCAGCAGCTTAAGAGACAGCTATAATGAAAAACTGTTTTTT. Protein: CASSLRDSYNEKLFF. The chain links TRBV7-2 to TRBJ1-4, with TRBD1 as a possible D gene (5 bases). CDR1 and CDR2 from the germline V gene are SGHTA and FQGNSA. The ends were cut back, 2 bases at V and 4 bases at J, with 11 bases in the middle. The CDR3 contains 15 residues.

The chain employs TRBV29-1 and TRBJ1-1, with TRBD1 as a possible D gene (5 bases). CDR1 is SQVTM and CDR2 is ANQGSEA in the germline V gene. The CDR3 sequence is 12 residues long. Trimming left V 7 bases short and J 0 bases short, with 9 bases between. CDR3 nucleotides: TGCAGCGCACGCAGGGTGAACACTGAAGCTTTCTTT. It translates to CSARRVNTEAFF.

V is TRBV11-2 and J is TRBJ2-6; maybe TRBD1 (6 bases). This CDR3 has 16 residues. The ends were cut back, 1 base at V and 1 base at J, with 8 bases in the middle. Germline CDR1 and CDR2: SGHAT and FQNNGV. The CDR3 spells CASSLVGGSGANVLTF. The CDR3 region has the DNA TGTGCCAGCAGCTTAGTAGGGGGATCTGGGGCCAACGTCCTGACTTTC.

This clone was observed a few times. The chain employs TRBV14 and TRBJ1-1, with D unresolved. V was trimmed by 2 bases and J by 11 bases, leaving 12 bases between them. Germline-derived CDR1 and CDR2 are SGHDN and FVKESK. The CDR3 covers 12 residues. The CDR3 DNA reads TGTGCCAGCAGCCAAAATCCAAAGCTGGCTTTCTTT. Protein product: CASSQNPKLAFF.

This clone was picked up a small number of times. V and J are TRBV7-3 and TRBJ2-1; no clear D gene. The germline V and J ends were trimmed by 6 bases and 0 bases, with 15 bases remaining between them. The CDR3 consists of 16 residues. Per germline, CDR1 SGHTA and CDR2 FQGTGA. The CDR3 reads CASSLNPTNSYNEQFF. The DNA for the CDR3 is TGTGCCAGCAGTCTAAACCCAACAAACTCCTACAATGAGCAGTTCTTC.

The chain carries TRBV14 and TRBJ1-2; 7 positions agree with TRBD1. The junction had 9 bases not matched to a gene; V was cut back by 4 bases and J by 4 bases. The germline gives CDR1 SGHDN, CDR2 FVKESK. The CDR3 is 15 residues long. The CDR3 here is CASSRGDRRGYGYTF. Written as DNA, the CDR3 is TGTGCCAGCAGCCGCGGGGACAGAAGGGGCTATGGCTACACCTTC.

The CDR3 nucleotides are TGTGCCTGGAGCGTCCAGCCCCAGCATTTT. It codes for CAWSVQPQHF. The chain is built from TRBV30 and TRBJ1-5; D remains unclear. Per the germline V gene, CDR1 is GTSNPN and CDR2 is SVGIG (reference sequence). Trimming took 3 bases from V and 7 from J, leaving 4 bases between them. The CDR3 contains 10 residues.

The rearrangement links TRBV11-2 to TRBJ1-2, with D possibly being TRBD1 (6 bases). Germline assignment: CDR1 SGHAT and CDR2 FQNNGV. CDR3 size: 15 residues. Trimming removed 5 bases from V and 5 bases from J, with 18 bases in between. The CDR3 spells CASSPLRQDRYGYTF. As DNA, the CDR3 is TGTGCCAGCAGCCCACTCAGACAGGATAGATATGGCTACACCTTC.

This sequence joins TRBV28 and TRBJ1-5; D might be TRBD1 (5 bases). Germline assignment: CDR1 MDHEN and CDR2 SYDVKM. The V end lost 7 bases, the J end lost 2 bases, and 12 bases lay between the germline ends. The CDR3 consists of 14 residues. The CDR3 DNA reads as TGTGCCAGCATCCCCCAGGGCGGCAATCAGCCCCAGCATTTT. Encoded protein: CASIPQGGNQPQHF.

The chain carries TRBV3-1 (or the pseudogene TRBV3-2) and TRBJ1-6, with D perhaps matching TRBD1 (6 bases). This CDR3 has 15 amino acids. Deletions cut 4 bases from V and 7 bases from J, with 14 bases between. Germline V lookup: CDR1 LGHDT, CDR2 YNNKEL (reference sequence). This CDR3 reads CASSPQGICNSPLHF. The CDR3 DNA follows: TGTGCCAGCAGCCCCCAGGGGATATGCAATTCACCCCTCCACTTT.

The chain is built from TRBV4-3 and TRBJ1-2; D not certain. The CDR3 covers 16 residues. Germline CDR1 LGHNA, CDR2 YSLEER. V was shortened by 4 bases and J by 0 bases, with 15 bases between the two germline ends. The CDR3 sequence is CASSPTLYVSNYGYTF. DNA for the CDR3: TGCGCCAGCAGCCCTACTCTCTACGTTTCTAACTATGGCTACACCTTC.

This clone has only one observation. The chain uses TRBV9 and TRBJ1-3, with TRBD1 as a possible D gene (5 bases). Germline CDR1 reads SGDLS; CDR2 reads YYNGEE. The length of the CDR3 is 15 residues. V lost 0 bases, J lost 0 bases, and 7 bases lay in between. This chain's CDR3 is CASSVEGTSGNTIYF. The DNA of the CDR3 is TGTGCCAGCAGCGTAGAGGGGACCTCTGGAAACACCATATATTTT.

V is TRBV27 and J is TRBJ2-5; D is perhaps TRBD1 or TRBD2 (6 bases each). Per the germline V gene, CDR1 is MNHEY and CDR2 is SMNVEV (reference sequence). V lost 5 bases to trimming and J lost 5 bases, with 12 bases between them. The CDR3 is 13 residues long. The DNA of the CDR3 is TGTGCCAGCAGTATCCTAGGGGGGGAGACCCAGTACTTC. It is translated as CASSILGGETQYF.

The V and J genes are TRBV7-9 and TRBJ1-1; 8 bases line up with TRBD1. CDR3 length equals 13 residues. Germline V gene lookup returns CDR1 SEHNR and CDR2 FQNEAQ (reference sequence). V was pared by 5 bases and J by 3 bases, with 2 bases of the junction left unmatched. The DNA of the CDR3 is TGTGCCAGCAGCCCACAGGGGGACACTGAAGCTTTCTTT. It translates to CASSPQGDTEAFF.

The J gene is TRBJ1-2, the V gene TRBV28; 10 nucleotides agree with TRBD1. The length of the CDR3 is 14 residues. V lost 8 bases, J lost 4 bases, and 7 bases stayed unmatched. The V gene's germline CDR1 is MDHEN and CDR2 SYDVKM. The CDR3 is CASGGQGLVYGYTF. The CDR3 DNA reads TGTGCCAGCGGGGGACAGGGGCTTGTCTATGGCTACACCTTC.

The chain uses TRBV25-1 and TRBJ2-1; the D is unclear. The CDR3 is made up of 10 amino acids. The V end lost 6 bases, the J end lost 10 bases, and 7 bases lay between the germline ends. CDR1 and CDR2 from the germline V gene are MGHDK and SYGVNS. Here the CDR3 DNA reads TGTGCCAGCAGATCCGGAGAGCAGTTCTTC. Its translation: CASRSGEQFF.

The gene calls are TRBV3-1 (or the pseudogene TRBV3-2) and TRBJ1-2, with D possibly TRBD1 on 5 matching bases. The CDR3 has 13 amino acids. CDR1 and CDR2 (germline): LGHDT, YNNKEL (reference sequence). With 1 base removed from V and 5 bases from J, the gap between germline ends came to 8 bases. The CDR3 sequence is CASSQAGGYGYTF. DNA for the CDR3: TGTGCCAGCAGCCAAGCCGGGGGATATGGCTACACCTTC.